A single sample is the source of the 21 T cell receptor beta chains below, sequenced in a study of healthy donors' naive CD4 and CD8 T cells. Each TCR library used roughly 510 ng of total RNA and a linear amplification protocol. A single record per CDR3 protein comes from TCRdb applying MiXCR to the reads. This table holds approximately 180,000 distinct CDR3 sequences, nearly 75% found once. Material for sequencing was naive CD4+ and CD8+ T cells sorted from blood, pooled from several donors. The receptors come from a pool of human donors in good health; the sample pools cells from several healthy donors.

This sequence joins TRBV7-2 and TRBJ2-7, with 7 bases matching TRBD1. In germline, CDR1 is SGHTA, CDR2 FQGNSA. The J segment lost 3 bases and the V segment lost 0 bases, leaving 2 bases of the junction unmatched. The CDR3 is 14 amino acids. CDR3 sequence reads: CASSLAGQLYEQYF. DNA of the CDR3: TGTGCCAGCAGCTTAGCGGGACAGCTCTACGAGCAGTACTTC.

This chain joins TRBV29-1 and TRBJ2-5; D unclear. The CDR3 loop spans 13 amino acids. V lost 3 bases and J lost 4, with 12 bases in between. CDR1 and CDR2 (germline): SQVTM, ANQGSEA. The CDR3 DNA sequence: TGCAGCGTTGATGATACCCTTATAGAGACCCAGTACTTC. Translation: CSVDDTLIETQYF.

This clonotype was seen a handful of times. The chain combines TRBV29-1 with TRBJ1-1; the D is unclear. The CDR3 is 9 residues long. Germline values: CDR1 SQVTM, CDR2 ANQGSEA. V dropped 7 bases and J dropped 7 bases, with 7 bases sitting between them. CDR3 sequence: CSGRGEAFF. For the CDR3, the DNA is TGCAGCGGTCGGGGTGAAGCTTTCTTT.

The CDR3 reads CSVDLGGSGANVLTF. CDR3 nucleotides: TGCAGCGTTGACCTAGGAGGCTCTGGGGCCAACGTCCTGACTTTC. The V call is TRBV29-1, the J call TRBJ2-6, with D perhaps TRBD2 (5 bases). The CDR3 extends over 15 amino acids. Trimming shortened V by 3 bases and J by 0 bases, and 9 bases separated the two germline ends. Germline V gene data show CDR1 as SQVTM and CDR2 as ANQGSEA.

This clonotype was seen more than once but under ten times. V usage is TRBV19 and J usage is TRBJ2-1; possible D gene TRBD2, 5 bases. Trimming removed 5 bases from V and 8 bases from J, with 10 bases in between. The CDR3 is 12 amino acids. Germline loops: CDR1 LNHDA, CDR2 SQIVND (reference sequence). CDR3 region: CASSPGIHEQFF. CDR3 coding DNA: TGTGCCAGTAGTCCGGGGATCCATGAGCAGTTCTTC. Full variable domain (missing parts from reference TRBV19 and TRBJ2-1): DGGITQSPKYLFRKEGQNVTLSCEQNLNHDAMYWYRQDPGQGLRLIYYSQIVNDFQKGDIAEGYSVSREKKESFPLTVTSAQKNPTAFYLCASSPGIHEQFFGPGTRLTVL.

The rearrangement joins TRBV12-3 or TRBV12-4 to TRBJ1-5; D call uncertain. This CDR3 has 16 residues. Trimming shortened V by 5 bases and J by 1 base, and 15 bases separated the two germline ends. The CDR3 bases are TGTGCCAGCAGTCCAGAAAGATATGAGAGCAATCAGCCCCAGCATTTT. Translating it yields CASSPERYESNQPQHF.

The chain combines TRBV29-1 with TRBJ2-3, with 7 positions matching TRBD1. The trim removed 5 bases at V and 2 bases at J, leaving 4 bases unmatched. Per the germline V gene, CDR1 is SQVTM and CDR2 is ANQGSEA. The CDR3 contains 13 residues. DNA for the CDR3: TGCAGCGTTCTTACAGGGGCCACAGATACGCAGTATTTT. Residues: CSVLTGATDTQYF.

V and J are TRBV29-1 and TRBJ2-3, with D tentatively TRBD1 (7 bases). Germline V CDR1 and CDR2: SQVTM, ANQGSEA. The CDR3 is made up of 15 amino acids. With 3 bases removed from V and 1 base from J, the gap between germline ends came to 14 bases. The CDR3: CSVDQGGTGTDTQYF. CDR3 nucleotides: TGCAGCGTTGACCAGGGGGGAACGGGCACAGATACGCAGTATTTT.

The CDR3 DNA sequence: TGTGCCAGTAGTACGTTCAGGGGTTGGTCTGGGGCCAACGTCCTGACTTTC. It translates to CASSTFRGWSGANVLTF. The chain carries TRBV19 and TRBJ2-6; perhaps TRBD1 as D (6 bases). Trimming left V 4 bases short and J 1 base short, with 14 bases between. The CDR3 contains 17 residues. Germline values: CDR1 LNHDA, CDR2 SQIVND (reference sequence).

The chain carries TRBV19 and TRBJ2-1, with D possibly TRBD2 on 6 matching bases. V was cut by 4 bases and J by 8 bases, with 21 bases left in between. The germline CDR1 and CDR2 sequences are LNHDA and SQIVND (reference sequence). The CDR3 totals 16 residues. CDR3 sequence reads: CASSNPAGTAFHEQFF. In nucleotides, the CDR3 is TGTGCCAGTAGTAACCCCGCCGGGACTGCCTTTCATGAGCAGTTCTTC.

The chain is built from TRBV5-1 and TRBJ2-2; D not certain. V was trimmed by 1 base and J by 3 bases, leaving 7 bases between them. This CDR3 has 14 residues. Germline CDR1 and CDR2: SGHRS and YFSETQ. The CDR3 nucleotides are TGCGCCAGCAGCTTGCTCCCTGACACCGGGGAGCTGTTTTTT. Translation: CASSLLPDTGELFF. The full variable domain, completed using reference TRBV5-1 and TRBJ2-2, is KAGVTQTPRYLIKTRGQQVTLSCSPISGHRSVSWYQQTPGQGLQFLFEYFSETQRNKGNFPGRFSGRQFSNSRSEMNVSTLELGDSALYLCASSLLPDTGELFFGEGSRLTVL.

The chain joins TRBV20-1 to TRBJ1-6, with TRBD1 matching over 12 bases. From germline, CDR1 is DFQATT and CDR2 SNEGSKA (reference sequence). The junction had 6 bases not matched to a gene; V was cut back by 0 bases and J by 6 bases. The CDR3 consists of 17 residues. CDR3 sequence reads: CSARDPGQGASNSPLHF. The CDR3 nucleotides read TGCAGTGCTAGAGACCCGGGACAGGGGGCGAGTAATTCACCCCTCCACTTT.

The chain is built from TRBV29-1 and TRBJ2-1; TRBD1 agrees at 9 bases. There are 13 residues in the CDR3. V dropped 5 bases and J dropped 5; count of bases not matched to a gene: 4. CDR1 and CDR2 (germline): SQVTM, ANQGSEA. CDR3 protein: CSVRTGVNNEQFF. In DNA form, the CDR3 reads TGCAGCGTTCGGACAGGGGTAAACAATGAGCAGTTCTTC.

The chain carries TRBV29-1 and TRBJ1-1; 8 bases are shared with TRBD1. V shed 4 bases and J 4 bases; nucleotides not matched to a gene: 14. The CDR3 is 16 amino acids. Germline CDR1 SQVTM, CDR2 ANQGSEA. The CDR3 sequence is CSVAVAGGMGFTEAFF. CDR3 bases: TGCAGCGTTGCGGTGGCAGGGGGCATGGGTTTCACTGAAGCTTTCTTT.

J is TRBJ2-1 and V is TRBV6-1, with a weak D call TRBD2 (5 bases). Trimming removed 4 bases at V and 3 bases at J, with 13 bases between. The CDR3 is made up of 15 amino acids. CDR1 MNHNS and CDR2 SASEGT come from the germline V gene. The CDR3 sequence is CASSVEAGGYNEQFF. The CDR3 DNA reads as TGTGCCAGCAGTGTAGAAGCAGGAGGCTACAATGAGCAGTTCTTC.

The V gene is TRBV19, the J gene TRBJ2-1; D possibly corresponds to TRBD2 (6 bases). Germline V lookup: CDR1 LNHDA, CDR2 SQIVND (reference sequence). Trimming shortened V by 7 bases and J by 0 bases, and 16 bases separated the two germline ends. The CDR3 runs 16 residues. CDR3 nucleotide sequence: TGTGCCAGTATTGGGACTGGGCGGACCTCCTACAATGAGCAGTTCTTC. It specifies CASIGTGRTSYNEQFF.

A few counts support this clonotype. The V and J genes are TRBV29-1 and TRBJ1-2; D is ambiguous. The CDR3 sequence is 15 residues long. V lost 4 bases, J lost 3 bases, and 18 bases lay in between. The germline V gene has CDR1 SQVTM and CDR2 ANQGSEA. In DNA form, the CDR3 reads TGCAGCGTTGCTACTGCGGCCTCCCGGTACTATGGCTACACCTTC. It encodes CSVATAASRYYGYTF. Full variable domain (outside the CDR3, taken from reference TRBV29-1 and TRBJ1-2): SAVISQKPSRDICQRGTSLTIQCQVDSQVTMMFWYRQQPGQSLTLIATANQGSEATYESGFVIDKFPISRPNLTFSTLTVSNMSPEDSSIYLCSVATAASRYYGYTFGSGTRLTVV.

V gene TRBV19 combines with J gene TRBJ2-1; D call uncertain. The germline CDR1 and CDR2 sequences are LNHDA and SQIVND (reference sequence). There are 13 residues in the CDR3. V dropped 2 bases and J dropped 10 bases, with 12 bases sitting between them. The CDR3 coding sequence is TGTGCCAGTAGTATATCGCCGGAACTCGAGCAGTTCTTC. It specifies CASSISPELEQFF.

The chain links TRBV5-6 to TRBJ2-3, with 7 bases matching TRBD2. Germline CDR1 is SGHDT and CDR2 is YYEEEE. V dropped 3 bases and J dropped 0; count of bases not matched to a gene: 7. The CDR3 spans 16 residues. The CDR3 reads CASSYGLGYSTDTQYF. DNA for the CDR3: TGTGCCAGCAGCTACGGACTAGGCTATAGCACAGATACGCAGTATTTT. Variable domain in full (rest from reference TRBV5-6 and TRBJ2-3): DAGVTQSPTHLIKTRGQQVTLRCSPKSGHDTVSWYQQALGQGPQFIFQYYEEEERQRGNFPDRFSGHQFPNYSSELNVNALLLGDSALYLCASSYGLGYSTDTQYFGPGTRLTVL.

The V and J genes are TRBV29-1 and TRBJ2-2; D possibly corresponds to TRBD1 (6 bases). Germline V lookup: CDR1 SQVTM, CDR2 ANQGSEA. The CDR3 is made up of 13 amino acids. V shed 4 bases and J shed 5 bases, with 11 bases lying between them. CDR3 sequence reads: CSVGQVHTGELFF. DNA for the CDR3: TGCAGCGTTGGACAGGTCCATACCGGGGAGCTGTTTTTT.

The chain carries TRBV29-1 and TRBJ2-5; 7 nucleotides agree with TRBD1. V lost 7 bases and J lost 5; bases outside the gene matches: 10. Germline V lookup: CDR1 SQVTM, CDR2 ANQGSEA. The CDR3 loop spans 13 amino acids. CDR3 nucleotides: TGCAGCGCCCAACAGGGGACGATGGAGACCCAGTACTTC. Translated: CSAQQGTMETQYF.